Below, one T cell receptor beta chain is given with its context. This sample was taken from a study of blood T cell repertoires in COVID-19. Overall study context: Sites in the United States, Italy and Spain provided acute and convalescent COVID-19 samples. PBMCs, B-cell-depleted T cells, or T cells provided the cDNA or gDNA that made up the material.

The CDR3 is 17 amino acids. Recruited during active infection, patients (from Seattle) were subsequently followed longitudinally. Per the study methods: Counts of nucleated cells, estimated from reference gene primer amplification, were obtained. Profiled with immunoSEQ multiplex PCR; TCRdb holds only in-frame clones, not every one. The DNA gave D and trimming, while V, J and clone size come from that table. The sample lists about 430,000 clones; roughly 90% were seen once. The chain couples TRBV21-1 to TRBJ2-7; TRBD2, the table's D call, lacks a check against the DNA. TRBV21-1 is assigned pseudogene status. The sample was peripheral blood. The sequence was obtained from a man younger than 35 with COVID-19, enrolled during active disease. CDR3 DNA: TGTGCCAGCAGCAAATTAGGCGAGTCCGGGGGTCCCTACGAGCAGTACTTC. Translation: CASSKLGESGGPYEQYF.